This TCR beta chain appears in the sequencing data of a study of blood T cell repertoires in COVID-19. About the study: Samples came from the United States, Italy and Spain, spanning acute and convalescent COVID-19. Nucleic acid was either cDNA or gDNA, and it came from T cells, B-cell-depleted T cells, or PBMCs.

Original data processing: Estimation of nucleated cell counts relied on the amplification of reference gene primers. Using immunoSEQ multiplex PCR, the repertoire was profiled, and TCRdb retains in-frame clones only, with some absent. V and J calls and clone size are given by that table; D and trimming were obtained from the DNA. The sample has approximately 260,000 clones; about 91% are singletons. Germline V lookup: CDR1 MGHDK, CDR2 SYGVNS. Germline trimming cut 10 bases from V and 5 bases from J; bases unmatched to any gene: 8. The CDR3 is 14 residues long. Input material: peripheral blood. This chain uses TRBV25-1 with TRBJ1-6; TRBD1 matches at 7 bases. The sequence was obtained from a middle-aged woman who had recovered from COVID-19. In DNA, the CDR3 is TGTGCCACTTCGACAGGGTCTCATAATTCACCCCTCCACTTT. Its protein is CATSTGSHNSPLHF.